Listed below are T cell receptor beta chains from one sample, sequenced in a study of T cell responses to AZD1222 COVID-19 vaccine. Libraries were prepared by immunoSEQ multiplex PCR; TCRdb keeps only in-frame clonotypes and omits some of them. Of some 130,000 clones in the sample, approximately 90% are singletons; the top ten hold roughly 2%. Sequenced material: peripheral blood, taken on day 0 of AZD1222 vaccination. The origin of the receptors is an adult in good health. Both conserved end residues are part of each CDR3. Each record gives: J gene, clone size, V gene, D gene, CDR3 DNA, CDR3 protein. A D gene is named only where the DNA matches it firmly. Only part of the rows carry a size: once, few, many, or a class if the clone is expanded.

>TRBJ1-6|-|TRBV4-1|-
TGCGCCAGCAGCCAAGATAGGTCGGGCATTCCCCTCCACTTT
CASSQDRSGIPLHF
>TRBJ2-1|-|TRBV11-2|-
TGTGCCAGCAGCGCCGTAGGGAGATACAATGAGCAGTTCTTC
CASSAVGRYNEQFF
>TRBJ2-1|-|TRBV11-2|-
TGTGCCAGCAGCTTAGATGGAAGCGGAGGATCCTACAATGAGCAGTTCTTC
CASSLDGSGGSYNEQFF
>TRBJ1-5|-|TRBV6-6|TRBD1
TGTGCCAGCACCGGACAGGGGATTGCCGATCAGCCCCAGCATTTT
CASTGQGIADQPQHF
>TRBJ2-7|once|TRBV5-1|-
TGCGCCAGCAGAACCTGGACAGAGACCTACGAGCAGTACTTC
CASRTWTETYEQYF
>TRBJ2-7|-|TRBV30|-
TGTGCCTGGAGTTACAGGAATTTCGAGCAGTACTTC
CAWSYRNFEQYF
>TRBJ2-2|-|TRBV6-4|-
TGTGCCAGCAGGAAACAGGGTCAGGATGGCACCGGGGAGCTGTTTTTT
CASRKQGQDGTGELFF
>TRBJ2-1|-|TRBV5-1|-
TGCGCCAGCAGCCTGGACCCAATCACCGATGAGCAGTTCTTC
CASSLDPITDEQFF
>TRBJ1-1|-|TRBV29-1|-
TGCAGCGTTGATCAGGGAGCCACTGAAGCTTTCTTT
CSVDQGATEAFF
>TRBJ2-2|once|TRBV7-9|TRBD2
TGTGCCAGCAGCTTACTTTGGACTAGCGGGAGGGAGGAGCTGTTTTTT
CASSLLWTSGREELFF
>TRBJ1-6|-|TRBV20-1|-
TGCAGTGCTAGTCGAGGACATTGGAGCTCCTATAATTCACCCCTCCACTTT
CSASRGHWSSYNSPLHF
>TRBJ1-2|-|TRBV2|TRBD1
TGTGCCAGCAGTGAGAGGGACAGGGCCCTTGATGGCTACACCTTC
CASSERDRALDGYTF
>TRBJ1-5|-|TRBV6-2/TRBV6-3|-
TGTGCCAGCAGTATAATTCACAATCAGCCCCAGCATTTT
CASSIIHNQPQHF
>TRBJ1-3|-|TRBV7-2|-
TGTGCCAGCAGCTTAGTTACAGACGTCTCTGGAAACACCATATATTTT
CASSLVTDVSGNTIYF
>TRBJ1-3|-|TRBV18|-
TGTGCCAGCTCACCACCGGGTGGGGGCTCTGGAAACACCATATATTTT
CASSPPGGGSGNTIYF
>TRBJ2-3|few|TRBV19|TRBD2
TGTTCTAGCGGGAAAACGAACACAGATACGCAGTATTTT
CSSGKTNTDTQYF
>TRBJ2-1|few|TRBV6-1|-
TGTGCCAGCAGTGAAAGGGACAACAATGAGCAGTTCTTC
CASSERDNNEQFF
>TRBJ1-1|-|TRBV7-2|-
TGTGCCAGCGGGGTCTTCATGAACACTGAAGCTTTCTTT
CASGVFMNTEAFF
>TRBJ1-1|once|TRBV2|-
TGTGCCAGCAGTGTGAGGCAGGGCAAAGCTTTCTTT
CASSVRQGKAFF
>TRBJ2-6|-|TRBV7-8|TRBD1
TGTGCCAGCAGCTTAACGGACAGGCTATCATCTGGGGCCAACGTCCTGACTTTC
CASSLTDRLSSGANVLTF
>TRBJ1-4|-|TRBV6-6|-
TGTGCCAGCAGAATTAGGGAAGGTGAAAAACTGTTTTTT
CASRIREGEKLFF
>TRBJ1-2|-|TRBV4-3|-
TGCGCCAGCAGCCAAGCCTCAGACAGAAACTATGGCTACACCTTC
CASSQASDRNYGYTF
>TRBJ1-2|-|TRBV6-6|TRBD1
TGTGCCAGCAGTTACTCGCAGGGGGCAGATGGCTACACCTTC
CASSYSQGADGYTF
>TRBJ1-2|-|TRBV25-1|-
TGTGCCAGCACCCGCGGCGGGACACCTAACTATGGCTACACCTTC
CASTRGGTPNYGYTF
>TRBJ2-5|-|TRBV13|-
TGTGCCAGCAGTCAGGGGAGGCCTAGGGAGACCCAGTACTTC
CASSQGRPRETQYF
>TRBJ1-5|-|TRBV15|-
TGTGCCACCAGCAGAGATCGTAGGGGTGAGGGCAATCAGCCCCAGCATTTT
CATSRDRRGEGNQPQHF
>TRBJ2-5|-|TRBV28|TRBD1
TGTGCCAGCAGTTTACCTGGACAGGGAGATGTCCCCCAGAAAGACTTC
CASSLPGQGDVPQKDF
>TRBJ2-2|-|TRBV7-2|-
TGTGCCAGCAGCTTTGGGGGAACGAACACCGGGGAGCTGTTTTTT
CASSFGGTNTGELFF
>TRBJ1-1|-|TRBV5-8|-
TGTGCCAGCAGCCTCATGGGGGGTTGGACTGAAGCTTTCTTT
CASSLMGGWTEAFF
>TRBJ1-5|-|TRBV27|-
TGTGCCAGCAGTTTATTGGGGCCGGCTCGGGGGAGTCAGCCCCAGCATTTT
CASSLLGPARGSQPQHF